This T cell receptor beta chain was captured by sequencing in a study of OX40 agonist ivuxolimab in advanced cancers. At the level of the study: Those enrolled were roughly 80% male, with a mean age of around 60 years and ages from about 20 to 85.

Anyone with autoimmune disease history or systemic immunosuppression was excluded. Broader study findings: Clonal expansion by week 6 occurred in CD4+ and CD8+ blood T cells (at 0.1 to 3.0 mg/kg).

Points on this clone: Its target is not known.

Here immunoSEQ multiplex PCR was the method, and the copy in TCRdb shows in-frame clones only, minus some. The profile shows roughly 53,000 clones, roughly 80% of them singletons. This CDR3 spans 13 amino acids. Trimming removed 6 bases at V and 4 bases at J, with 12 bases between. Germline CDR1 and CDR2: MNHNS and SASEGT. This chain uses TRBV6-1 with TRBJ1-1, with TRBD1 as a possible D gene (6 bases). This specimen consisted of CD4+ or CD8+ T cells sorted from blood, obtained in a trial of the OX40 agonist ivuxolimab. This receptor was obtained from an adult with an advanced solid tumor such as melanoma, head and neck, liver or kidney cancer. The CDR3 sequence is CASSSEGVTEAFF. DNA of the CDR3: TGTGCCAGCAGCAGCGAGGGGGTCACTGAAGCTTTCTTT.